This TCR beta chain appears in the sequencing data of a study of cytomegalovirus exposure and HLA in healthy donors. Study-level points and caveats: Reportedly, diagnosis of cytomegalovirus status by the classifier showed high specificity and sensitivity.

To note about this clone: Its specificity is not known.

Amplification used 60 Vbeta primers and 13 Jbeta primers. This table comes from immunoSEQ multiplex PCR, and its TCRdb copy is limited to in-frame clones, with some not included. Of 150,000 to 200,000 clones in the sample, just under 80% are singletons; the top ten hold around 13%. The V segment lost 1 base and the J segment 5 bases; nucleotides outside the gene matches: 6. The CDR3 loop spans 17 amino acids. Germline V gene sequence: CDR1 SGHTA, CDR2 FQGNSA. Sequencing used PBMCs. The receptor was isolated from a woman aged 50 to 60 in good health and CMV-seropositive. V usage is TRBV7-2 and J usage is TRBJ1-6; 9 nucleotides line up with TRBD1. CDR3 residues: CASSLDFTGGHNSPLHF. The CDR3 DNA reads TGTGCCAGCAGCTTAGACTTTACAGGGGGCCATAATTCACCCCTCCACTTT.